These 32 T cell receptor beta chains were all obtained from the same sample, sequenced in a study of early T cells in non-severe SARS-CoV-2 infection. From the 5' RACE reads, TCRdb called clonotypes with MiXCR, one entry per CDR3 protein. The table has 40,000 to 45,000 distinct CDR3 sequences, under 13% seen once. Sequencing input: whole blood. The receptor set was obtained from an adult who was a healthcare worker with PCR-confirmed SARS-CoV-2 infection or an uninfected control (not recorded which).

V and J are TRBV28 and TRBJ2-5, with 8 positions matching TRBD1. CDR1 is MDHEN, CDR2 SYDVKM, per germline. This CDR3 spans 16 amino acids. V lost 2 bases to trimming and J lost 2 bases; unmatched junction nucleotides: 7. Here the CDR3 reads CASSLPRRTGQETQYF. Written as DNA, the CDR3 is TGTGCCAGCAGTTTACCCAGAAGGACAGGGCAAGAGACCCAGTACTTC.

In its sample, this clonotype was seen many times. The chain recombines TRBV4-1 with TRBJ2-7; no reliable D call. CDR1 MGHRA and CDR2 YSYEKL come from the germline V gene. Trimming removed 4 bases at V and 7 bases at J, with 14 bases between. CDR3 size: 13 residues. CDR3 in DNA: TGCGCCAGCAGCCGGTCCCCAATTGAGGAGCAGTACTTC. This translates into CASSRSPIEEQYF.

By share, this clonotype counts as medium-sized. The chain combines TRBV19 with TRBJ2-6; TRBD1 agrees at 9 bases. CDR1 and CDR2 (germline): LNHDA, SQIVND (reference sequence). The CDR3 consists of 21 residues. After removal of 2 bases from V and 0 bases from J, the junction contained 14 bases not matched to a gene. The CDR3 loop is CASSITWDRDTTFSGANVLTF. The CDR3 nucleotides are TGTGCCAGTAGTATAACTTGGGACAGGGATACCACCTTCTCTGGGGCCAACGTCCTGACTTTC.

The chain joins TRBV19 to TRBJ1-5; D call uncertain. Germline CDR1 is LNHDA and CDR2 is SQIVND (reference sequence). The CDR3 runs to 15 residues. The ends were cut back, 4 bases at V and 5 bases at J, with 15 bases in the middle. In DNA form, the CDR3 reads TGTGCCAGTAGTACCCCCCGGGAGTTCGATCAGCCCCAGCATTTT. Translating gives CASSTPREFDQPQHF.

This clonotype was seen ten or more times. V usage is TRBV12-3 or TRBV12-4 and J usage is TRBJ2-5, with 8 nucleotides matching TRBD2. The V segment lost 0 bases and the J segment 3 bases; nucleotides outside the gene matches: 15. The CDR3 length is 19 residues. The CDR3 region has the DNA TGTGCCAGCAGTTTAGCGCCCCGTTTAGCGGGGAGACCTAAAGAGACCCAGTACTTC. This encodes CASSLAPRLAGRPKETQYF.

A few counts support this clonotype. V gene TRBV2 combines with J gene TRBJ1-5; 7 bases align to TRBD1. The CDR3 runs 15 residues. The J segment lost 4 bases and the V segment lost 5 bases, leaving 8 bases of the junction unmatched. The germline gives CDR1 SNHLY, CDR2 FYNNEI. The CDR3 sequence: CASSWAGGSNQPQHF. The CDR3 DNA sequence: TGTGCCAGCAGTTGGGCAGGGGGGTCGAATCAGCCCCAGCATTTT.

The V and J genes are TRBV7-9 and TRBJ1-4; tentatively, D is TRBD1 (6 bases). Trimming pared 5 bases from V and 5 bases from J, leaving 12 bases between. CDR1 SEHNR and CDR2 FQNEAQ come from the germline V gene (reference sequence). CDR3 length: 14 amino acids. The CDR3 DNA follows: TGTGCCAGCAGCCTGGGAGGGGGGAATGAAAAACTGTTTTTT. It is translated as CASSLGGGNEKLFF.

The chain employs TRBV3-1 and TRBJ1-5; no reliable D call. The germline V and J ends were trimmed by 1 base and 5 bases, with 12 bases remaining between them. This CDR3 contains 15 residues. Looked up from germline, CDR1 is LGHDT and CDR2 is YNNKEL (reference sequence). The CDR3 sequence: CASSQGPPGDQPQHF. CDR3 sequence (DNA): TGTGCCAGCAGCCAAGGCCCTCCCGGAGATCAGCCCCAGCATTTT.

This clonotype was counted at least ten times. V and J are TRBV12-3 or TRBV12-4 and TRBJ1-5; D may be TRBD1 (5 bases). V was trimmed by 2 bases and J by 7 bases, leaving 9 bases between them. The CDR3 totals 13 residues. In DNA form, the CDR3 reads TGTGCCAGCAGTTTATCGGGGGGACAGCCCCAGCATTTT. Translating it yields CASSLSGGQPQHF.

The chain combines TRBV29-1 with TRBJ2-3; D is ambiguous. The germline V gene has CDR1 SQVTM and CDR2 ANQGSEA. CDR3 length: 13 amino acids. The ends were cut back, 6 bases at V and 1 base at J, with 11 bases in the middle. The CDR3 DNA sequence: TGCAGCGTGGGCCGGGCCCGCACAGATACGCAGTATTTT. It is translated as CSVGRARTDTQYF.

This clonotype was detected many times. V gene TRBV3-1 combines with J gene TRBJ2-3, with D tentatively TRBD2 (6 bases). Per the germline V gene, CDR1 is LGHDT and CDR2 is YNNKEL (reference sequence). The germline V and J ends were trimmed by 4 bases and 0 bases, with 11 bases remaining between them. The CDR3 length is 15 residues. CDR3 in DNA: TGTGCCAGCAGCCGCGACGGACTAAGCACAGATACGCAGTATTTT. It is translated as CASSRDGLSTDTQYF.

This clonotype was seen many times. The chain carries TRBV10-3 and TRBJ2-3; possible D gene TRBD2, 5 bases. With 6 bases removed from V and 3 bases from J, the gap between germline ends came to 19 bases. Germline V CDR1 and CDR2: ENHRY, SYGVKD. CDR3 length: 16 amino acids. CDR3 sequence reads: CAISPLLGDHTDTQYF. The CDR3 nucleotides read TGTGCCATCAGCCCATTACTAGGTGATCATACAGATACGCAGTATTTT.

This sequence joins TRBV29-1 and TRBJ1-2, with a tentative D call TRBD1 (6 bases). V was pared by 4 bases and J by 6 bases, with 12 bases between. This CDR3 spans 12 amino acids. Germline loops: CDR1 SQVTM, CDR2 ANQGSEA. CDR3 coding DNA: TGCAGCGTTGTAGGAGGGGGTAATGGCTACACCTTC. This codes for CSVVGGGNGYTF.

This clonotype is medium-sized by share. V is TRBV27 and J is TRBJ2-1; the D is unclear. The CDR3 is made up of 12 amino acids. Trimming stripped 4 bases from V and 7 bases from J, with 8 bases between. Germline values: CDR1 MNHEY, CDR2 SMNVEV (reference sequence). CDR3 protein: CASSYPGNEQFF. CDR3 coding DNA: TGTGCCAGCAGTTATCCAGGAAATGAGCAGTTCTTC.

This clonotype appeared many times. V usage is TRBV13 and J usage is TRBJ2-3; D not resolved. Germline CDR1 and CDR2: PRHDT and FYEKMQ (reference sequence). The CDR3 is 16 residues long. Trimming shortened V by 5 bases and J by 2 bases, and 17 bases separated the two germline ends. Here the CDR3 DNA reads TGTGCCAGCAGCCACGGTTTGCGGACCGTCACAGATACGCAGTATTTT. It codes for CASSHGLRTVTDTQYF.

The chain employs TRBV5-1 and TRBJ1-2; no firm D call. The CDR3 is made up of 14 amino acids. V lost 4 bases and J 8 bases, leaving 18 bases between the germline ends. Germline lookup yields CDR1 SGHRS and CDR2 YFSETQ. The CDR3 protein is CASSPDGRDTGYTF. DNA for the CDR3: TGCGCCAGCAGCCCGGACGGGAGAGATACGGGCTACACCTTC.

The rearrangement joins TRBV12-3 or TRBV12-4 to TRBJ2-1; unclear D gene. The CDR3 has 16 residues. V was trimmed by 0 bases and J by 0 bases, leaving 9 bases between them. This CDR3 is CASSLATVSSYNEQFF. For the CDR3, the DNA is TGTGCCAGCAGTTTAGCGACCGTTAGCTCCTACAATGAGCAGTTCTTC.

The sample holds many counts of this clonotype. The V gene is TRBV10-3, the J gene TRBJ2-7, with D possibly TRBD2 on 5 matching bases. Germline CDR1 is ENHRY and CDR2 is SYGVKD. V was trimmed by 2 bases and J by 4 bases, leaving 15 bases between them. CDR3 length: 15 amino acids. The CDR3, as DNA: TGTGCCATCAGTGAGACCGGGGTGAGAGGGTACGAGCAGTACTTC. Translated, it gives CAISETGVRGYEQYF.

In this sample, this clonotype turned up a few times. The CDR3 sequence is CSATRTGYSNQPQHF. CDR3 DNA sequence: TGCAGTGCTACCAGGACAGGGTATAGCAATCAGCCCCAGCATTTT. The rearrangement links TRBV20-1 to TRBJ1-5, with TRBD1 identical over 8 bases. CDR3 length: 15 residues. Losses at the gene ends were 4 bases for V and 0 bases for J; bases not matched to a gene: 5. Per germline, CDR1 DFQATT and CDR2 SNEGSKA (reference sequence).

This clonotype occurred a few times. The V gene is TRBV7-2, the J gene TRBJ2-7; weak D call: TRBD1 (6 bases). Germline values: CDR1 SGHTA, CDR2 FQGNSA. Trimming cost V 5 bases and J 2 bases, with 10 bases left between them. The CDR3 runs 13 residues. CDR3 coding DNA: TGTGCCAGCAGCAACCGGGACACCTACGAGCAGTACTTC. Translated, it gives CASSNRDTYEQYF.

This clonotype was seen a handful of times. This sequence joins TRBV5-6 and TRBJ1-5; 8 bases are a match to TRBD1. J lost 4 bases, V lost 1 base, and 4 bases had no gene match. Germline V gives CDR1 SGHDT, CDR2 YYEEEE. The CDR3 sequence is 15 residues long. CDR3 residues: CASSLQGAANQPQHF. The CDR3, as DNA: TGTGCCAGCAGCTTGCAGGGGGCGGCTAATCAGCCCCAGCATTTT.

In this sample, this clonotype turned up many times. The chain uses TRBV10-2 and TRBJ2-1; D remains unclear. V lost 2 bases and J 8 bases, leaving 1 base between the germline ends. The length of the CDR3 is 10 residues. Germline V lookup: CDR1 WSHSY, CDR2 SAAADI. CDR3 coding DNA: TGCGCCAGCAGTGAGCATGAGCAGTTCTTC. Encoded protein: CASSEHEQFF.

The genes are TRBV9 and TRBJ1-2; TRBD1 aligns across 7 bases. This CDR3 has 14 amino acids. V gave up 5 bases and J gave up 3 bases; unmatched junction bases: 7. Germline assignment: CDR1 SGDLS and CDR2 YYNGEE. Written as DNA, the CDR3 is TGTGCCAGCAGTATCACAGGGGATGACTATGGCTACACCTTC. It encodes CASSITGDDYGYTF.

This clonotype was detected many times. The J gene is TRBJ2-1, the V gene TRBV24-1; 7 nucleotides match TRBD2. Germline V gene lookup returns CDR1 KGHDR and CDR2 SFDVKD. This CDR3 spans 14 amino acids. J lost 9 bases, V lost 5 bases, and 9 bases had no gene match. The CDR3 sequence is CATSARTSIREQFF. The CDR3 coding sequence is TGTGCCACCAGTGCCCGGACTAGTATACGTGAGCAGTTCTTC.

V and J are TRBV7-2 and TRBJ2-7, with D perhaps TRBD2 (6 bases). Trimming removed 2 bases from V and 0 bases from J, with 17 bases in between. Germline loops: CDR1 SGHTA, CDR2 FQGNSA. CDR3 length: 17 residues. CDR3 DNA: TGTGCCAGCAGCTTATCGATCGGGCGGAGGGACTCCTACGAGCAGTACTTC. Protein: CASSLSIGRRDSYEQYF.

The CDR3 region is CSVRGSLAGELFF. CDR3 sequence (DNA): TGCAGCGTCAGAGGGAGTTTGGCCGGGGAGCTGTTTTTT. The rearrangement links TRBV29-1 to TRBJ2-2, with D maybe TRBD2 (5 bases). Between the trimmed V and J ends, which lost 6 bases and 6 bases, there was a span of 14 bases. In germline, CDR1 is SQVTM, CDR2 ANQGSEA. The CDR3 runs to 13 residues.

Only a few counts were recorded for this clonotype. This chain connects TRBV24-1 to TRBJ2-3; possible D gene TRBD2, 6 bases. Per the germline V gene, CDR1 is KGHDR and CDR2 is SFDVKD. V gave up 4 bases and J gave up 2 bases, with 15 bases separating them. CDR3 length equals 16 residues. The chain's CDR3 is CATSESGTSNTDTQYF. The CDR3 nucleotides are TGTGCCACCAGTGAATCTGGGACTTCTAACACAGATACGCAGTATTTT.

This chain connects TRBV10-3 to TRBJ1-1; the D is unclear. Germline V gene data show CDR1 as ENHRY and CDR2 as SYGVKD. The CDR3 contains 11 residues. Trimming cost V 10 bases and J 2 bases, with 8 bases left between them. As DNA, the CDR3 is TGTGCCAGCGGTGGTAACACTGAAGCTTTCTTT. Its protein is CASGGNTEAFF.

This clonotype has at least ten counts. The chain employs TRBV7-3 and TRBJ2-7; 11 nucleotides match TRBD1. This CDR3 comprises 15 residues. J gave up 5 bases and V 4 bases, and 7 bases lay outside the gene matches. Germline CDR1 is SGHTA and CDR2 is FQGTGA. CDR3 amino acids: CASSWGQGEGNEQYF. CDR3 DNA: TGTGCCAGCAGCTGGGGACAGGGGGAGGGGAACGAGCAGTACTTC.

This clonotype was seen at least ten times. This CDR3 is CSVVAGTVEQYF. In nucleotides, the CDR3 is TGCAGCGTTGTCGCAGGGACAGTCGAGCAGTACTTC. The V and J genes are TRBV29-1 and TRBJ2-7, with TRBD1 identical over 7 bases. The CDR3 has 12 residues. The germline gives CDR1 SQVTM, CDR2 ANQGSEA. V trimming: 4 bases; J trimming: 6 bases; junction bases outside the gene matches: 6.

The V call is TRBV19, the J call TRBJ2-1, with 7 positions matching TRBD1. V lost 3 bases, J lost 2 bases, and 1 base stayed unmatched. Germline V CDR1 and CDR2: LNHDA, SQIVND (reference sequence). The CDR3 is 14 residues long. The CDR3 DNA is TGTGCCAGTAGTATCACAGGGGCCTACAATGAGCAGTTCTTC. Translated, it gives CASSITGAYNEQFF. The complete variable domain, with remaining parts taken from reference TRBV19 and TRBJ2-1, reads DGGITQSPKYLFRKEGQNVTLSCEQNLNHDAMYWYRQDPGQGLRLIYYSQIVNDFQKGDIAEGYSVSREKKESFPLTVTSAQKNPTAFYLCASSITGAYNEQFFGPGTRLTVL.

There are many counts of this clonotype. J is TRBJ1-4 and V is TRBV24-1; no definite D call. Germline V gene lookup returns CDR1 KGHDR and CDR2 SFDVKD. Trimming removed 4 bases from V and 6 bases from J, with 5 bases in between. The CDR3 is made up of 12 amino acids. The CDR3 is CATSDGHEKLFF. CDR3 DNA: TGTGCCACCAGTGACGGGCATGAAAAACTGTTTTTT.